A single sample is the source of the 4 T cell receptor beta chains below, sequenced in a study of cytomegalovirus exposure and HLA in healthy donors. It was with 60 Vbeta and 13 Jbeta primers that the PCR ran. Measured with immunoSEQ multiplex PCR; TCRdb has only the in-frame clones, and not every one. This table holds around 160,000 clones, roughly 73% found once. Material: PBMCs. The receptor source for this set is a male donor in good health and CMV-seronegative.

The rearrangement uses TRBV14 and TRBJ2-7; D may be TRBD1 (5 bases). Deletions cut 1 base from V and 3 bases from J, with 13 bases between. CDR1 and CDR2 (germline): SGHDN, FVKESK. There are 15 residues in the CDR3. DNA for the CDR3: TGTGCCAGCAGCCAAGTTACAGGAAGAATCTACGAGCAGTACTTC. This codes for CASSQVTGRIYEQYF.

This rearrangement joins TRBV29-1 to TRBJ2-3; D is unclear. The CDR3 contains 10 residues. Germline lookup yields CDR1 SQVTM and CDR2 ANQGSEA. Trimming cost V 7 bases and J 7 bases, with 9 bases left between them. As DNA, the CDR3 is TGCAGCGCGACTTGGTATACGCAGTATTTT. Its protein product is CSATWYTQYF.

The genes are TRBV30 and TRBJ2-5; D may be TRBD2 (5 bases). The closer fit of TRBJ2-7 to the DNA end suggests the J call may be wrong. In germline, CDR1 is GTSNPN, CDR2 SVGIG (reference sequence). CDR3 length: 13 residues. The CDR3 sequence: CAWSVEVRYEQYF. The CDR3, as DNA: TGTGCCTGGAGTGTGGAGGTCAGGTACGAGCAGTACTTC.

The gene calls are TRBV6-5 and TRBJ1-5, with D tentatively TRBD1 (6 bases). This CDR3 comprises 14 residues. CDR1 MNHEY and CDR2 SVGAGI come from the germline V gene. V lost 5 bases to trimming and J lost 7 bases, with 15 bases between them. CDR3 amino acids: CASSAQGLGQPQHF. The CDR3 coding sequence is TGTGCCAGCAGTGCCCAGGGGTTGGGGCAGCCCCAGCATTTT.